The clone carrying this TCR beta chain was detected many times. This CDR3 has 14 amino acids. Trimming stripped 0 bases from V and 5 bases from J, with 10 bases between. Germline V gives CDR1 LGHNA, CDR2 YSLEER. This specimen comes from a study of neurological immune-mediated disorders. Libraries used 2 million unsorted PBMCs kept frozen in RNAlater. TCRdb recomputed calls from the 5' RACE reads with MiXCR, one row per CDR3 protein. The table shows 65,000 to 85,000 distinct CDR3 sequences, with roughly 3% occurring only once. The clonotype was recovered from a woman aged 50 to 60 with multiple sclerosis. Sequenced sample: PBMCs. The chain employs TRBV4-3 and TRBJ2-5, with D maybe TRBD2 (5 bases). In DNA form, the CDR3 reads TGCGCCAGCAGCCAAGAGAGAGGGTTGGAGACCCAGTACTTC. As protein: CASSQERGLETQYF.